These T cell receptor beta chains were read from a single sample in a study of cytomegalovirus exposure and HLA in healthy donors. Some clones are missing from TCRdb's copy, which holds only in-frame ones; the method was immunoSEQ multiplex PCR. The table has 70,000 to 95,000 clones, around 76% seen once. The sample taken for sequencing was PBMCs. Every receptor here comes from a man aged 25 to 40 in good health and CMV-seropositive. CDR3s include the opening cysteine and the closing phenylalanine or tryptophan. A D gene is named only where the DNA matches it firmly. Part of the rows lack a size; the others show once, few, many or a class for expanded clones.

clone_size: -; d_call: -; cdr3_length: 13; j_call: TRBJ2-7; v_call: TRBV13; cdr3_aa: CASSLGAAYEQYF; cdr3_nt: TGTGCCAGCAGCTTAGGGGCCGCCTACGAGCAGTACTTC
clone_size: -; d_call: -; cdr3_length: 14; j_call: TRBJ2-7; v_call: TRBV7-2; cdr3_aa: CASSLGSSLAEQYF; cdr3_nt: TGTGCCAGCAGCTTGGGGTCTAGCCTCGCCGAGCAGTACTTC
clone_size: -; d_call: -; cdr3_length: 14; j_call: TRBJ1-6; v_call: TRBV27; cdr3_aa: CASSFRGPLSPLHF; cdr3_nt: TGTGCCAGCAGTTTTCGGGGTCCTCTTTCACCCCTCCACTTT
clone_size: -; d_call: -; cdr3_length: 14; j_call: TRBJ2-3; v_call: TRBV19; cdr3_aa: CASSRLVVTDTQYF; cdr3_nt: TGTGCCAGTAGTAGGCTAGTGGTGACAGATACGCAGTATTTT
clone_size: -; d_call: TRBD1; cdr3_length: 18; j_call: TRBJ2-7; v_call: TRBV5-6; cdr3_aa: CASSSGTGAALVPYEQYF; cdr3_nt: TGTGCCAGCAGCTCCGGGACAGGGGCTGCCCTAGTCCCCTACGAGCAGTACTTC
clone_size: -; d_call: -; cdr3_length: 15; j_call: TRBJ1-2; v_call: TRBV30; cdr3_aa: CAWSVSGGASGGYTF; cdr3_nt: TGTGCCTGGAGTGTAAGTGGGGGGGCATCAGGTGGCTACACCTTC
clone_size: -; d_call: TRBD1; cdr3_length: 12; j_call: TRBJ1-2; v_call: TRBV7-9; cdr3_aa: CASSYTGGGYTF; cdr3_nt: TGTGCCAGCAGCTATACAGGGGGCGGCTACACCTTC
clone_size: -; d_call: -; cdr3_length: 15; j_call: TRBJ2-1; v_call: TRBV29-1; cdr3_aa: CSVRQAIDLYNEQFF; cdr3_nt: TGCAGCGTTAGGCAGGCGATCGACCTTTACAATGAGCAGTTCTTC
clone_size: -; d_call: -; cdr3_length: 14; j_call: TRBJ2-1; v_call: TRBV5-1; cdr3_aa: CASSFQGTVNEQFF; cdr3_nt: TGCGCCAGCAGCTTTCAGGGGACCGTGAATGAGCAGTTCTTC
clone_size: many; d_call: -; cdr3_length: 14; j_call: TRBJ2-3; v_call: TRBV28; cdr3_aa: CATGGAGSTDTQYF; cdr3_nt: TGTGCCACCGGCGGGGCTGGAAGCACAGATACGCAGTATTTT
clone_size: -; d_call: -; cdr3_length: 13; j_call: TRBJ2-3; v_call: TRBV2; cdr3_aa: CASNWGGTDTQYF; cdr3_nt: TGTGCCAGCAACTGGGGGGGCACAGATACGCAGTATTTT
clone_size: few; d_call: TRBD1; cdr3_length: 15; j_call: TRBJ2-3; v_call: TRBV6-6; cdr3_aa: CASTLGTGRADTQYF; cdr3_nt: TGTGCCAGCACCCTCGGGACAGGGAGGGCGGATACGCAGTATTTT
clone_size: -; d_call: -; cdr3_length: 14; j_call: TRBJ2-3; v_call: TRBV10-3; cdr3_aa: CAISEGSGADTQYF; cdr3_nt: TGTGCCATCAGTGAGGGTTCGGGTGCAGATACGCAGTATTTT
clone_size: -; d_call: -; cdr3_length: 12; j_call: TRBJ2-7; v_call: TRBV27; cdr3_aa: CASRGGGYEQYF; cdr3_nt: TGTGCCAGCAGGGGAGGAGGCTACGAGCAGTACTTC
clone_size: -; d_call: TRBD1; cdr3_length: 13; j_call: TRBJ1-2; v_call: TRBV7-9; cdr3_aa: CASRGQDNYGYTF; cdr3_nt: TGTGCCAGCAGGGGACAGGATAACTATGGCTACACCTTC
clone_size: -; d_call: -; cdr3_length: 13; j_call: TRBJ1-1; v_call: TRBV28; cdr3_aa: CASTLIQPTEAFF; cdr3_nt: TGTGCCAGCACCCTGATACAGCCTACTGAAGCTTTCTTT
clone_size: -; d_call: TRBD1; cdr3_length: 15; j_call: TRBJ1-2; v_call: TRBV4-3; cdr3_aa: CASSQVTGGAYGYTF; cdr3_nt: TGCGCCAGCAGCCAAGTCACAGGGGGTGCCTATGGCTACACCTTC
clone_size: -; d_call: TRBD1; cdr3_length: 16; j_call: TRBJ1-2; v_call: TRBV27; cdr3_aa: CASSLSAGGALKGYTF; cdr3_nt: TGTGCCAGCAGTTTATCAGCAGGGGGCGCGTTGAAGGGCTACACCTTC
clone_size: once; d_call: TRBD2; cdr3_length: 17; j_call: TRBJ2-3; v_call: TRBV7-9; cdr3_aa: CASSPGLAGVYTDTQYF; cdr3_nt: TGTGCCAGCAGCCCGGGACTAGCGGGGGTGTACACAGATACGCAGTATTTT
clone_size: -; d_call: TRBD1; cdr3_length: 14; j_call: TRBJ1-1; v_call: TRBV27; cdr3_aa: CASSPRTGVLGAFF; cdr3_nt: TGTGCCAGCAGTCCCCGGACAGGGGTGCTTGGAGCTTTCTTT
clone_size: few; d_call: -; cdr3_length: 14; j_call: TRBJ2-7; v_call: TRBV21-1; cdr3_aa: CASSNRRHPYEQYF; cdr3_nt: TGTGCCAGCAGCAATAGGAGGCATCCCTACGAGCAGTACTTC
clone_size: -; d_call: TRBD1; cdr3_length: 16; j_call: TRBJ1-5; v_call: TRBV7-9; cdr3_aa: CASSSSGTGGDQPQHF; cdr3_nt: TGTGCCAGCAGCTCCTCCGGGACAGGGGGTGATCAGCCCCAGCATTTT